This T cell receptor beta chain came from a study of cytotoxic CD8 clonotypes in ibrutinib-treated CLL (dated by TCRdb to the early 2020s). About the study as a whole: The cohort was composed of 11 relapsed/refractory and about 15 treatment-naive patients; IGHV unmutated status was identified in 17 patients. Responses were partial in roughly 24 patients and complete in 2; after median about 63 months follow-up, roughly 15 stayed in remission and about 12 progressed. Response samples were taken after a median of approximately a year on treatment, ranging from roughly 6 to 36 months. On average, each sample yielded approximately 250,000 productive templates and 94,082 productive rearrangements. Longitudinal samples were obtainable from about 30% of the roughly 90 participants in the trial. Cryopreserved peripheral blood mononuclear cells were collected at three points: before therapy, at response, and at either sustained remission or disease progression. Patients were still on ibrutinib when every remission and progressive disease sample was collected. Broader findings and caveats from the paper: Clonality rose at ibrutinib response, remained stable during sustained remission, and dropped back toward baseline at progression. Public clonotypes were rare and either shrank or stayed stable during treatment, and the rise in clonality at ibrutinib response reflected expansion of private clonotypes. Lymph node repertoires were not examined, and the timing of sampling was not matched between patients in sustained remission and those whose disease progressed. At baseline, clonality was higher than in age-matched healthy donors and showed a strong correlation with circulating CD8+ T-cell counts.

Inclusive of the bounding cysteine and phenylalanine, the CDR3 is 15 residues long. Only the CDR3 portion is preserved as DNA: 45 bases, with reading frame beginning at the first base. For this chain, trimming is 4 bases at the V end and 2 bases at the J end, and the number of junction bases without a gene match is 9. CDR1 SGDLS and CDR2 YYNGEE were looked up in the germline V gene. The goal of deep resolution MiSeq sequencing was a depth between 1 in 1 million and 1 in 200,000 T cells, and coverage averaged 10x per clonotype. The immunoSEQ hsTCRB Kit was used to generate TCR beta libraries. In the paper's pipeline: The data were analyzed with ImmunoSEQ Analyzer and ImmunoSEQ Data Assistant, and V, D and J gene assignments followed IMGT definitions. Clonality, with values ranging from 0 to 1, was calculated as one minus the normalized Shannon entropy of productive rearrangement frequencies. Only overrepresented clonotypes making up at least 0.05% of the repertoire of each patient were included in the public clonotype analysis. Some twelve repertoires from age-matched healthy donors, obtained from immuneACCESS, served as clonality controls. TCRdb took over this immuneACCESS table, retaining in-frame rearrangements with V and J assigned. Such tables are incomplete; in checked studies, under half of the missing clones stem from an unresolved V gene, and the remainder is unexplained. For V, J and clone size, that table is used; D and trimming come from the DNA. The sample records hundreds of thousands of clones, 70% of which are singletons. Less than 20% of the sample is in the top ten clones.

In this sample, this clone turned up once. Which antigen it targets is not known. Base qualities are missing; no much larger clone stands one base away. The time point label for this specimen denotes: approximately 25 months on ibrutinib. For TCR beta library preparation, 1.5 to 2 micrograms of genomic DNA were extracted from the cryopreserved PBMCs. Longitudinal blood samples from CLL patients on ibrutinib monotherapy were analyzed using high-throughput TCR beta sequencing. The patients were enrolled in a single-center, open-label phase 2 trial of ibrutinib monotherapy. Sequencing was performed on PBMCs, taken after 24 months of ibrutinib treatment. This sequence originates from a human donor with chronic lymphocytic leukemia. The chain is made from TRBV9 and TRBJ2-7, and 7 junction bases match TRBD2. Here is the DNA: TGTGCCAGCAGCCTAATAGCGGGTCCTACCTACGAGCAGTACTTC. It specifies CASSLIAGPTYEQYF.